The 11 T cell receptor beta chains below were found in one sample sequenced in a study of prognosis after radiotherapy for stage I lung cancer. Amplification of TCR beta CDR3 from genomic DNA used two-round multiplex PCR. First-round PCR amplification was performed with primers specific to each TRBV and TRBJ gene. From the multiplex PCR reads, TCRdb called clonotypes with MiXCR, one entry per CDR3 protein. The sample yields roughly 30,000 distinct CDR3 sequences, about 34% seen once. The sequences come from PBMCs, collected before or after stereotactic body radiation therapy (not recorded which). The receptors were gathered from a donor at least 50 years old with non-small cell lung cancer.

In its sample, this clonotype was seen many times. The V and J genes are TRBV7-3 and TRBJ2-2; tentative D call: TRBD1 (6 bases). Trimming took 5 bases from V and 6 from J, leaving 13 bases between them. In germline, CDR1 is SGHTA, CDR2 FQGTGA. The CDR3 length is 14 residues. The CDR3 sequence: CASSAYTGPGELFF. The CDR3 nucleotides are TGTGCCAGCAGCGCCTACACAGGGCCCGGGGAGCTGTTTTTT.

The gene calls are TRBV28 and TRBJ2-2; 10 bases match TRBD2. V was pared by 8 bases and J by 5 bases, with 8 bases of the junction left unmatched. The CDR3 has 15 amino acids. CDR1 and CDR2 (germline): MDHEN, SYDVKM. CDR3 in amino acids: CASPQAGGPTGELFF. CDR3 coding DNA: TGTGCCAGCCCCCAAGCGGGAGGGCCGACCGGGGAGCTGTTTTTT.

This clonotype was picked up one time. One base separates it from a far larger clone, so it is likely a read error. The chain combines TRBV7-9 with TRBJ2-7; D is unresolved. The CDR3 is 15 residues long. Deletions cut 1 base from V and 2 bases from J, with 12 bases between. Looked up from germline, CDR1 is SEHNR and CDR2 is FQNEAQ (reference sequence). CDR3 sequence reads: CASSLVYVATYEQYF. DNA for the CDR3: TGTGCCAGCAGCTTAGTATATGTGGCCACCTACGAGCAGTACTTC.

Turning to this clonotype: One junction end disagrees with the germline gene, perhaps due to a read error. V usage is TRBV3-1 and J usage is TRBJ2-7, with TRBD1 as a possible D gene (6 bases). Germline loops: CDR1 LGHDT, CDR2 YNNKEL (reference sequence). This CDR3 comprises 13 residues. The CDR3 DNA reads as TGTACCAGCAGCCGGGGACACTCCTACGAGCAGTACTTC. Translating it yields CTSSRGHSYEQYF.

This clonotype was detected ten times or more. The chain carries TRBV18 and TRBJ2-5; D tentatively reads TRBD1 or TRBD2 (6 bases each). The V end was cut by 4 bases, the J end by 5 bases, with 17 bases between. The germline V gene encodes CDR1 KGHSH and CDR2 LQKENI. The CDR3 has 15 amino acids. DNA for the CDR3: TGTGCCAGCTCACATGACAGGTTGGAGGGGGAGACCCAGTACTTC. Translated: CASSHDRLEGETQYF.

CDR3 protein: CATSSTSGLGPGELFF. CDR3 DNA sequence: TGTGCCACCAGCAGTACTAGCGGGTTGGGGCCCGGGGAGCTGTTTTTT. V is TRBV15 and J is TRBJ2-2; 9 bases agree with TRBD2. The CDR3 length is 16 residues. V was pared by 3 bases and J by 6 bases, with 8 bases of the junction left unmatched. CDR1 and CDR2 from the germline V gene are LNHNV and YYDKDF (reference sequence).

Comment on this clonotype: One end of the junction varies from germline; a read error may be responsible. The gene calls are TRBV5-1 and TRBJ2-7, with a possible D match to TRBD2 (6 bases). The germline V gene has CDR1 SGHRS and CDR2 YFSETQ. This CDR3 has 14 amino acids. The CDR3 loop is CASSYVRGNYEQYF. CDR3 coding DNA: TGTGCCAGCAGCTACGTGCGGGGAAACTACGAGCAGTACTTC. Supplemented by reference TRBV5-1 and TRBJ2-7, the full variable domain reads KAGVTQTPRYLIKTRGQQVTLSCSPISGHRSVSWYQQTPGQGLQFLFEYFSETQRNKGNFPGRFSGRQFSNSRSEMNVSTLELGDSALYLCASSYVRGNYEQYFGPGTRLTVT.

To note about this clonotype: One base away lies a much larger clone, so this may be a sequencing read error. The chain has TRBV3-1 and TRBJ2-7; 9 positions agree with TRBD1. Germline V lookup: CDR1 LGHDT, CDR2 YNNKEL (reference sequence). This CDR3 region has 14 residues. The junction had 4 bases not matched to a gene; V was cut back by 1 base and J by 6 bases. CDR3 nucleotides: TGTGCCAGCAGCCAAGGGACAGGGGTCTTCGAGCAGTACTTC. It codes for CASSQGTGVFEQYF.

Of note for this clonotype: A clone one base away is much larger, so this may be a read error. The genes are TRBV2 and TRBJ1-1, with D possibly being TRBD1 (6 bases). Between the trimmed V and J ends, which lost 6 bases and 1 base, there was a span of 9 bases. Germline V CDR1 and CDR2: SNHLY, FYNNEI. The CDR3 length is 13 residues. The CDR3, as DNA: TGTGCCAGCAGGGGGGGCGGGAACACTGAAGCTTTCTTT. Translation: CASRGGGNTEAFF.

This clonotype was seen repeatedly, ten times or more. The chain combines TRBV30 with TRBJ1-4; unclear D gene. This CDR3 region has 12 residues. Germline values: CDR1 GTSNPN, CDR2 SVGIG (reference sequence). V was pared by 4 bases and J by 11 bases, with 14 bases between. The CDR3 bases are TGTGCCTGGACCCCTGGGCTGGGTAAACTGTTTTTT. Its protein is CAWTPGLGKLFF.

CDR3 DNA: TGTGCCAGCAGTCCAGGGACTAGCGGGCCCCTTGAGCAGTACTTC. This translates into CASSPGTSGPLEQYF. The V gene is TRBV12-3 or TRBV12-4, the J gene TRBJ2-7; 12 nucleotides align to TRBD2. The CDR3 is made up of 15 amino acids. Losses at the gene ends were 5 bases for V and 7 bases for J; bases not matched to a gene: 9.